A single sample gave rise to the 32 T cell receptor beta chains below, sequenced in a study of blood T cell repertoires in COVID-19. TCRdb's copy holds only in-frame clones and misses some; the assay was immunoSEQ multiplex PCR. The sample has approximately 100,000 clones, around nine tenths seen once; the top ten hold more than 5%. Sequencing was performed on peripheral blood. These receptors came from a man between 70 and 80 years old with acute or convalescent COVID-19.

This clone occurred once. The gene calls are TRBV15 and TRBJ1-2; 7 bases line up with TRBD1. The ends lost 5 bases at V and 4 bases at J; junction bases unmatched: 10. This CDR3 is built from 15 residues. The germline gives CDR1 LNHNV, CDR2 YYDKDF (reference sequence). CDR3 bases: TGTGCCACCAGCCCCGAGGACAGGCGGACCTATGGCTACACCTTC. Its translation is CATSPEDRRTYGYTF.

This sequence joins TRBV25-1 and TRBJ2-7, with 7 bases matching TRBD2. CDR1 and CDR2 (germline): MGHDK, SYGVNS. CDR3 length equals 13 residues. Germline trimming cut 10 bases from V and 2 bases from J; bases unmatched to any gene: 8. CDR3 protein: CATSLGGTYEQYF. DNA for the CDR3: TGTGCCACCTCACTGGGGGGGACCTACGAGCAGTACTTC.

This sequence joins TRBV10-1 and TRBJ1-3; TRBD1 might be the D (5 bases). The germline gives CDR1 WNHNN, CDR2 SYGVQD (reference sequence). Trimming left V 8 bases short and J 0 bases short, with 8 bases between. This CDR3 spans 13 amino acids. The chain's CDR3 is CASGTNSGNTIYF. CDR3 bases: TGCGCCAGCGGGACTAACTCTGGAAACACCATATATTTT.

The chain links TRBV7-2 to TRBJ1-6; TRBD1 aligns across 9 bases. Germline V lookup: CDR1 SGHTA, CDR2 FQGNSA. The CDR3 spans 15 residues. V was pared by 4 bases and J by 3 bases, with 1 base of the junction left unmatched. The chain's CDR3 is CASSSGQGYNSPLHF. In nucleotides, the CDR3 is TGTGCCAGCAGCTCGGGACAGGGCTATAATTCACCCCTCCACTTT.

This chain joins TRBV19 and TRBJ1-5; TRBD1 matches at 8 bases. Trimming removed 5 bases from V and 5 bases from J; junction bases left unmatched: 11. Per germline, CDR1 LNHDA and CDR2 SQIVND (reference sequence). The CDR3 runs to 16 residues. The CDR3 region is CASSASGRGRDQPQHF. Here the CDR3 DNA reads TGTGCCAGTAGTGCCTCAGGCAGGGGGCGCGATCAGCCCCAGCATTTT.

The chain employs TRBV5-1 and TRBJ2-7; TRBD2 aligns across 7 bases. From germline, CDR1 is SGHRS and CDR2 YFSETQ. V trimming: 1 base; J trimming: 4 bases; junction bases outside the gene matches: 5. This CDR3 has 14 amino acids. CDR3 coding DNA: TGCGCCAGCAGCTTGTCGGCGGGAGTTTACGAGCAGTACTTC. Protein sequence: CASSLSAGVYEQYF.

This clone was seen a single time. The CDR3 DNA reads as TGTGCCAGCTCACCAGACGGGGAAAATGAGCAGTTCTTC. Its translation is CASSPDGENEQFF. The chain recombines TRBV18 with TRBJ2-1; perhaps TRBD2 as D (5 bases). This CDR3 comprises 13 residues. CDR1 and CDR2 (germline): KGHSH, LQKENI. V gave up 2 bases and J gave up 7 bases, with 9 bases separating them. The entire variable domain, with the rest obtained from reference TRBV18 and TRBJ2-1, is as follows: NAGVMQNPRHLVRRRGQEARLRCSPMKGHSHVYWYRQLPEEGLKFMVYLQKENIIDESGMPKERFSAEFPKEGPSILRIQQVVRGDSAAYFCASSPDGENEQFFGPGTRLTVL.

The J gene is TRBJ2-7, the V gene TRBV6-5; 15 bases match TRBD2. V lost 8 bases and J lost 6; bases outside the gene matches: 5. From germline, CDR1 is MNHEY and CDR2 SVGAGI. The CDR3 extends over 14 amino acids. The CDR3 here is CASVGTSGRSEQYF. The CDR3 DNA reads as TGTGCCAGCGTAGGGACTAGCGGGAGGAGCGAGCAGTACTTC.

This clone appeared a few times. The chain employs TRBV15 and TRBJ1-3; D ambiguous. V was cut by 6 bases and J by 4 bases, with 7 bases left in between. Germline V gene lookup returns CDR1 LNHNV and CDR2 YYDKDF (reference sequence). The CDR3 extends over 12 amino acids. The CDR3 here is CATRAGGNTIYF. CDR3 bases: TGTGCCACCAGGGCAGGAGGAAACACCATATATTTT.

This chain links TRBV4-1 with TRBJ1-6, with TRBD1 matching 9 bases. This CDR3 spans 15 amino acids. The J segment lost 11 bases and the V segment lost 7 bases, leaving 12 bases of the junction unmatched. Per germline, CDR1 MGHRA and CDR2 YSYEKL. CDR3 loop: CASNSPGTGFPPLHF. The CDR3 bases are TGCGCCAGCAACTCCCCCGGGACAGGGTTTCCACCCCTCCACTTT.

The gene calls are TRBV6-2 or TRBV6-3 and TRBJ1-1, with 9 bases matching TRBD1. CDR1 and CDR2 (germline): MNHEY, SVGEGT. V gave up 5 bases and J gave up 0 bases; unmatched junction bases: 10. The length of the CDR3 is 17 residues. CDR3 DNA sequence: TGTGCCAGCAGTAGGACAGGGGCTCTTTACATGAACACTGAAGCTTTCTTT. Translation gives CASSRTGALYMNTEAFF.

The chain employs TRBV19 and TRBJ1-6; TRBD1 aligns across 8 bases. V lost 5 bases, J lost 2 bases, and 8 bases stayed unmatched. Germline assignment: CDR1 LNHDA and CDR2 SQIVND (reference sequence). The CDR3 contains 17 residues. This chain's CDR3 is CASSARQGSTYNSPLHF. CDR3 coding DNA: TGTGCCAGTAGTGCCCGACAGGGGAGTACCTATAATTCACCCCTCCACTTT.

In the case of this clone: The DNA is omitted, as the CDR3 cannot be located on it reliably, and the CDR3 follows TCRdb's listing. V is TRBV1 and J is TRBJ1-6; whether TRBD1, the table's D call, matches the DNA was not checked. TRBV1 is given as a pseudogene. The CDR3 extends over 15 residues, inclusive of both ends. This CDR3 reads CTSSQFGTGNSPLHF.

The chain recombines TRBV7-9 with TRBJ2-7, with D perhaps TRBD1 (5 bases). Germline assignment: CDR1 SEHNR and CDR2 FQNEAQ (reference sequence). The CDR3 has 13 residues. V was shortened by 1 base and J by 2 bases, with 6 bases between the two germline ends. The CDR3 coding sequence is TGTGCCAGCAGCTTAGGACAGCCCTACGAGCAGTACTTC. Translating gives CASSLGQPYEQYF.

The J gene is TRBJ1-5, the V gene TRBV11-2, with D possibly being TRBD1 (5 bases). Per the germline V gene, CDR1 is SGHAT and CDR2 is FQNNGV. V lost 3 bases and J 5 bases, leaving 8 bases between the germline ends. CDR3 length: 13 residues. CDR3 in amino acids: CASSLGGDQPQHF. CDR3 DNA sequence: TGTGCCAGCAGCTTGGGGGGGGATCAGCCCCAGCATTTT.

The chain joins TRBV7-2 to TRBJ1-4, with D perhaps matching TRBD1 (6 bases). Trimming left V 7 bases short and J 4 bases short, with 13 bases between. The V gene's germline CDR1 is SGHTA and CDR2 FQGNSA. The CDR3 loop spans 14 amino acids. The CDR3 spells CASTSGQFNEKLFF. The CDR3 region has the DNA TGTGCCAGCACTTCCGGACAGTTTAATGAAAAACTGTTTTTT.

Concerning this clone: Sequence at one end of the junction differs from germline and may be a read error. Other nucleotide sequences from this sample produce the same CDR3. The genes are TRBV13 and TRBJ2-2; D perhaps matches TRBD2 (6 bases). The CDR3 runs to 15 residues. CDR1 and CDR2 from the germline V gene are PRHDT and FYEKMQ (reference sequence). The CDR3 DNA reads as TGTGCCAGCAGCTTATACGGGGGTCCCACCGGAGAGCTGTTTTTT. Translation gives CASSLYGGPTGELFF.

This clone was observed once. The V and J genes are TRBV6-6 and TRBJ2-7; 9 bases agree with TRBD1. Trimming took 5 bases from V and 6 from J; bases not matched to a gene: 8. CDR1 is MNHNY, CDR2 SVGAGI, per germline (reference sequence). CDR3 length: 14 residues. CDR3 region: CASSTRDRESEQYF. CDR3 bases: TGTGCCAGCAGTACCCGGGACAGGGAATCCGAGCAGTACTTC.

This clone came up once. CDR3 sequence (DNA): TGCGCCAGCAGCCAAGCGAATCGTGGGGGACTAGCGACGGCCCAGTACTTC. Its protein is CASSQANRGGLATAQYF. The chain is built from TRBV4-1 and TRBJ2-5; 10 nucleotides agree with TRBD2. Germline V CDR1 and CDR2: MGHRA, YSYEKL. After removal of 1 base from V and 9 bases from J, the junction contained 14 bases not matched to a gene. This CDR3 has 17 residues.

This chain joins TRBV28 and TRBJ2-7; weak D call: TRBD2 (5 bases). Germline V gene data show CDR1 as MDHEN and CDR2 as SYDVKM. The CDR3 is made up of 17 amino acids. Trimming cost V 5 bases and J 0 bases, with 20 bases left between them. CDR3 coding DNA: TGTGCCAGCAGTCCTACGGGGATAGCAGAGTCCTCCTACGAGCAGTACTTC. It encodes CASSPTGIAESSYEQYF.

The chain couples TRBV6-5 to TRBJ2-5, with 9 bases aligning to TRBD2. The CDR3 sequence is 15 residues long. Germline loops: CDR1 MNHEY, CDR2 SVGAGI. V lost 6 bases, J lost 0 bases, and 5 bases stayed unmatched. This chain's CDR3 is CASRRLAEYQETQYF. The CDR3 nucleotides read TGTGCCAGCAGAAGACTAGCGGAGTACCAAGAGACCCAGTACTTC.

The chain is built from TRBV5-4 and TRBJ2-2; TRBD1 matches at 7 bases. CDR1 and CDR2 (germline): SGHNT, YYREEE (reference sequence). CDR3 length: 16 amino acids. V lost 0 bases to trimming and J lost 5 bases; unmatched junction nucleotides: 7. CDR3 nucleotides: TGTGCCAGCAGCTTGGTCAACAGGGGCGGGACCGGGGAGCTGTTTTTT. The encoded protein is CASSLVNRGGTGELFF. Full variable domain (missing parts from reference TRBV5-4 and TRBJ2-2): ETGVTQSPTHLIKTRGQQVTLRCSSQSGHNTVSWYQQALGQGPQFIFQYYREEENGRGNFPPRFSGLQFPNYSSELNVNALELDDSALYLCASSLVNRGGTGELFFGEGSRLTVL.

The CDR3 spells CASSHGQYTEAFF. DNA for the CDR3: TGTGCCAGCAGCCACGGACAGTACACTGAAGCTTTCTTT. The chain couples TRBV3-1 (or the pseudogene TRBV3-2) to TRBJ1-1; maybe TRBD1 (6 bases). Germline lookup yields CDR1 LGHDT and CDR2 YNNKEL (reference sequence). Trimming left V 3 bases short and J 3 bases short, with 8 bases between. The CDR3 sequence is 13 residues long.

The rearrangement uses TRBV7-9 and TRBJ1-3; no firm D call. Per the germline V gene, CDR1 is SEHNR and CDR2 is FQNEAQ (reference sequence). Trimming pared 4 bases from V and 4 bases from J, leaving 11 bases between. The CDR3 runs to 14 residues. DNA for the CDR3: TGTGCCAGCAGCTCGAACTCACAGGGAAACACCATATATTTT. Amino acid sequence: CASSSNSQGNTIYF.

The rearrangement uses TRBV7-3 and TRBJ2-5; 12 bases agree with TRBD2. Germline V gives CDR1 SGHTA, CDR2 FQGTGA. The CDR3 runs 16 residues. With V trimmed by 5 bases and J by 4 bases, 8 bases remained unmatched. The CDR3 DNA is TGTGCCAGCAGCCTAGGACTAGCGGGGATTGCAGAGACCCAGTACTTC. It translates to CASSLGLAGIAETQYF. The whole variable domain, filled in from reference TRBV7-3 and TRBJ2-5, reads GAGVSQTPSNKVTEKGKYVELRCDPISGHTALYWYRQSLGQGPEFLIYFQGTGAADDSGLPNDRFFAVRPEGSVSTLKIQRTERGDSAVYLCASSLGLAGIAETQYFGPGTRLLVL.

The chain carries TRBV3-1 (or the pseudogene TRBV3-2) and TRBJ2-1, with TRBD2 matching 16 bases. Per germline, CDR1 LGHDT and CDR2 YNNKEL (reference sequence). V shed 6 bases, J shed 5 bases, and the junction held 10 bases outside the gene matches. The CDR3 totals 18 residues. CDR3 sequence reads: CASSQVVGTSGRDNEQFF. The CDR3, as DNA: TGTGCCAGCAGTCAGGTAGTCGGGACTAGCGGGAGGGACAATGAGCAGTTCTTC.

The chain recombines TRBV19 with TRBJ2-3, with TRBD1 matching 8 bases. The V and J ends lost 5 bases and 4 bases, in that order; junction bases with no gene match: 8. The CDR3 is 15 amino acids. Germline loops: CDR1 LNHDA, CDR2 SQIVND (reference sequence). CDR3 amino acids: CASSQQGALSDTQYF. CDR3 DNA: TGTGCCAGTAGTCAGCAGGGGGCGCTTTCAGATACGCAGTATTTT.

This clone was seen once. The rearrangement joins TRBV4-1 to TRBJ2-1, with 12 bases matching TRBD2. The CDR3 runs to 14 residues. Germline V gives CDR1 MGHRA, CDR2 YSYEKL. Germline trimming cut 4 bases from V and 9 bases from J; bases unmatched to any gene: 4. The CDR3 loop is CASSPSGGAFEQFF. In DNA, the CDR3 is TGCGCCAGCAGCCCTAGCGGGGGGGCCTTTGAGCAGTTCTTC.

The V gene is TRBV7-2, the J gene TRBJ2-5, with 9 bases lining up with TRBD2. Germline CDR1 is SGHTA and CDR2 is FQGNSA. Losses at the gene ends were 0 bases for V and 1 base for J; bases not matched to a gene: 6. The CDR3 has 17 amino acids. The DNA for the CDR3 is TGTGCCAGCAGCTTAGCCCTAGCGGGGCCCCCCCAAGAGACCCAGTACTTC. It codes for CASSLALAGPPQETQYF. Supplemented by reference TRBV7-2 and TRBJ2-5, the full variable domain reads GAGVSQSPSNKVTEKGKDVELRCDPISGHTALYWYRQSLGQGLEFLIYFQGNSAPDKSGLPSDRFSAERTGGSVSTLTIQRTQQEDSAVYLCASSLALAGPPQETQYFGPGTRLLVL.

The CDR3 here is CASSSPGLRSYNEQFF. The CDR3, as DNA: TGTGCCAGCAGCTCCCCGGGACTTCGTTCCTACAATGAGCAGTTCTTC. V is TRBV7-9 and J is TRBJ2-1, with D perhaps matching TRBD2 (6 bases). This CDR3 contains 16 residues. Looked up from germline, CDR1 is SEHNR and CDR2 is FQNEAQ (reference sequence). V was pared by 4 bases and J by 1 base, with 14 bases between.

The chain joins TRBV9 to TRBJ2-5, with D tentatively TRBD1 (6 bases). Trimming removed 4 bases at V and 1 base at J, with 17 bases between. Germline V gene lookup returns CDR1 SGDLS and CDR2 YYNGEE. The length of the CDR3 is 16 residues. As DNA, the CDR3 is TGTGCCAGCAGCCCCACCCCATGGGGGCGCCAAGAGACCCAGTACTTC. It translates to CASSPTPWGRQETQYF.

This clone was seen just once. This sequence joins TRBV6-6 and TRBJ2-1, with D uncertain. CDR1 MNHNY and CDR2 SVGAGI come from the germline V gene (reference sequence). Trimming left V 3 bases short and J 8 bases short, with 5 bases between. CDR3 length: 11 amino acids. CDR3 region: CASSYIDEQFF. As DNA, the CDR3 is TGTGCCAGCAGTTATATTGATGAGCAGTTCTTC.